These 5 T cell receptor beta chains came from one sample sequenced in a study of cytomegalovirus exposure and HLA in healthy donors. PCR was performed using 60 Vbeta and 13 Jbeta primers. TCRdb keeps only in-frame clones here, not all; method: immunoSEQ multiplex PCR. The sample contains 200,000 or so clones, more than 75% of which appear only once. The source material was PBMCs. The source is a woman aged 40 to 50 in good health and CMV-seronegative.

The chain joins TRBV6-7 to TRBJ1-3; D may be TRBD1 (6 bases). TRBV6-7 is an open reading frame whose function is uncertain. The CDR3 length is 15 residues. Trimming left V 8 bases short and J 0 bases short, with 14 bases between. DNA of the CDR3: TGTGCCAGCTACCAGGGGATTTACTCTGGAAACACCATATATTTT. It specifies CASYQGIYSGNTIYF.

The rearrangement uses TRBV30 and TRBJ1-2; 8 nucleotides agree with TRBD1. V was clipped by 6 bases and J by 7 bases; unmatched bases: 10. CDR1 and CDR2 from the germline V gene are GTSNPN and SVGIG (reference sequence). This CDR3 contains 13 residues. As DNA, the CDR3 is TGTGCCTGTTATAGGACAGGGACGGGTGGCTACACCTTC. Protein product: CACYRTGTGGYTF.

The chain employs TRBV6-4 and TRBJ2-4; the D gene is possibly TRBD1 (6 bases). CDR3 length equals 18 residues. V was trimmed by 8 bases and J by 1 base, leaving 24 bases between them. CDR1 MRHNA and CDR2 SNTAGT come from the germline V gene. CDR3 region: CASGLQLDRRSAKNIQYF. CDR3 sequence (DNA): TGTGCCAGCGGTCTGCAACTCGACAGGAGGTCGGCCAAAAACATTCAGTACTTC.

This chain uses TRBV28 with TRBJ1-1; no firm D call. The CDR3 sequence is 13 residues long. Germline assignment: CDR1 MDHEN and CDR2 SYDVKM. The V and J ends lost 5 bases and 1 base respectively, with 8 bases between them. CDR3 amino acids: CASSPTENTEAFF. CDR3 coding DNA: TGTGCCAGCAGTCCTACAGAGAACACTGAAGCTTTCTTT.

This chain links TRBV19 with TRBJ2-1, with TRBD1 as a possible D gene (6 bases). This CDR3 is 17 amino acids long. V lost 4 bases and J 7 bases, leaving 23 bases between the germline ends. Per the germline V gene, CDR1 is LNHDA and CDR2 is SQIVND (reference sequence). The CDR3 region is CASSKSAPQRQGNEQFF. As DNA, the CDR3 is TGTGCCAGTAGTAAATCGGCCCCTCAGCGCCAGGGGAATGAGCAGTTCTTC.